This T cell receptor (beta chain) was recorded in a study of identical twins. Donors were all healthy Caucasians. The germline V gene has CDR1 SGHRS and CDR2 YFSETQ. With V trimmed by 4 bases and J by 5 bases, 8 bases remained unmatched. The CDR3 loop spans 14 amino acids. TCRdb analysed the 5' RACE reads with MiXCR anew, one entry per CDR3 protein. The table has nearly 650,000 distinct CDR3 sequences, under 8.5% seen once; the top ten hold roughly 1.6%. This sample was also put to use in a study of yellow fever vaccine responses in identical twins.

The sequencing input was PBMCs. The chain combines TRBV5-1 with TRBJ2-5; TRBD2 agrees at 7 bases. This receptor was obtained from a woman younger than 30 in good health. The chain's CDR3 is CASSRQAGLETQYF. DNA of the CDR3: TGCGCCAGCAGCCGACAAGCGGGATTGGAGACCCAGTACTTC.